Presented here are 25 T cell receptor beta chains from one specimen sequenced in a study of T cell changes during pregnancy in multiple sclerosis. Sequencing used immunoSEQ multiplex PCR; TCRdb keeps in-frame clones, though not all of them. The table shows about 59,000 clones, with 93% occurring only once. Sequenced material: CD8+ T cells from peripheral blood mononuclear cells, taken in the third trimester of pregnancy. Source of these receptors: a female donor with multiple sclerosis, enrolled in a pregnancy study.

The V gene is TRBV5-1, the J gene TRBJ2-3, with 10 nucleotides matching TRBD1. The ends lost 6 bases at V and 6 bases at J; junction bases unmatched: 10. The CDR3 is 15 residues long. Germline-derived CDR1 and CDR2 are SGHRS and YFSETQ. The CDR3 region is CASNPRQGAGDTQYF. CDR3 nucleotide sequence: TGCGCCAGCAATCCCAGACAGGGGGCCGGGGATACGCAGTATTTT.

The CDR3 region is CASSQGQPSGANVLTF. The CDR3 coding sequence is TGTGCCAGCAGTCAGGGACAGCCCTCTGGGGCCAACGTCCTGACTTTC. The gene calls are TRBV28 and TRBJ2-6, with TRBD1 identical over 7 bases. CDR1 MDHEN and CDR2 SYDVKM come from the germline V gene. Trimming took 5 bases from V and 0 from J; bases not matched to a gene: 4. The CDR3 runs to 16 residues.

The chain uses TRBV13 and TRBJ2-1; TRBD2 is a possible D gene (5 bases). V was cut by 4 bases and J by 8 bases, with 21 bases left in between. This CDR3 has 16 amino acids. CDR1 and CDR2 from the germline V gene are PRHDT and FYEKMQ (reference sequence). The CDR3 spells CASSSKLGLSSDEQFF. The CDR3 coding sequence is TGTGCCAGCAGCTCCAAACTAGGTCTTTCCTCTGATGAGCAGTTCTTC.

This rearrangement joins TRBV21-1 to TRBJ1-5; the table's D call of TRBD1 was not tested on the DNA. TRBV21-1 is labeled a pseudogene. This CDR3 is 15 amino acids long. Here the CDR3 DNA reads TGTGCCAGCAGCAGCAGGGGGGATAGTAATCAGCCCCAGCATTTT. Translated: CASSSRGDSNQPQHF.

The rearrangement links TRBV19 to TRBJ1-2; TRBD1 agrees at 12 bases. Unmatched junction bases numbered 6, after V lost 6 bases and J lost 4 bases. This CDR3 region has 15 residues. Germline assignment: CDR1 LNHDA and CDR2 SQIVND (reference sequence). The CDR3 loop is CASRPGQGASYGYTF. The CDR3 bases are TGTGCCAGTAGACCGGGACAGGGGGCGTCCTATGGCTACACCTTC.

This sequence joins TRBV6-1 and TRBJ1-1, with D uncertain. Trimming pared 1 base from V and 0 bases from J, leaving 15 bases between. Germline V gives CDR1 MNHNS, CDR2 SASEGT. This CDR3 has 17 amino acids. The CDR3 DNA reads TGTGCCAGCAGTGAAGGGTCCCAGTTCCATATGAACACTGAAGCTTTCTTT. Its protein is CASSEGSQFHMNTEAFF.

The chain is built from TRBV2 and TRBJ2-1; the match to TRBD2 covers 9 bases. The ends lost 1 base at V and 7 bases at J; junction bases unmatched: 5. The CDR3 sequence is 15 residues long. The germline V gene encodes CDR1 SNHLY and CDR2 FYNNEI. The CDR3 DNA reads TGTGCCAGCAGTGAAGTGACTAGCGGTTCTAATGAGCAGTTCTTC. Its translation is CASSEVTSGSNEQFF.

The chain combines TRBV4-2 with TRBJ2-7; tentatively, D is TRBD2 (5 bases). V shed 1 base and J shed 3 bases, with 10 bases lying between them. This CDR3 contains 14 residues. The germline V gene has CDR1 LGHNA and CDR2 YNFKEQ. CDR3 DNA sequence: TGTGCCAGCAGCCAAGTAGGAGAGGGCTACGAGCAGTACTTC. This gives the protein CASSQVGEGYEQYF.

V is TRBV4-1 and J is TRBJ1-6; D remains unclear. Per germline, CDR1 MGHRA and CDR2 YSYEKL. Trimming removed 0 bases from V and 0 bases from J, with 15 bases in between. CDR3 length: 19 amino acids. CDR3 region: CASSQESSGSSSYNSPLHF. In nucleotides, the CDR3 is TGCGCCAGCAGCCAAGAGTCCAGCGGCAGCAGCTCCTATAATTCACCCCTCCACTTT.

The rearrangement joins TRBV6-4 to TRBJ2-3, with 11 bases fitting TRBD2. J was trimmed by 2 bases and V by 3 bases; bases with no gene match: 7. Germline lookup yields CDR1 MRHNA and CDR2 SNTAGT. CDR3 length equals 17 residues. The CDR3 DNA follows: TGTGCCAGCAGTGAATGGGGACTAGCGGAACCCACAGATACGCAGTATTTT. Translated, it gives CASSEWGLAEPTDTQYF.

The chain couples TRBV11-2 to TRBJ2-7; the D gene is possibly TRBD1 (5 bases). Germline V gene sequence: CDR1 SGHAT, CDR2 FQNNGV. Trimming removed 5 bases at V and 7 bases at J, with 15 bases between. The CDR3 spans 13 residues. The CDR3 DNA reads TGTGCCAGCAGCCCCCGGCCCAACAGGGAGCAGTACTTC. Its translation: CASSPRPNREQYF.

The chain has TRBV4-1 and TRBJ1-4, with 7 bases matching TRBD1. The V gene end was trimmed by 2 bases and the J gene end by 5 bases; junction bases not matched to a gene: 5. Germline-derived CDR1 and CDR2 are MGHRA and YSYEKL. The CDR3 runs 15 residues. The CDR3 nucleotides are TGCGCCAGCAGCCAATCCGGGACAGTGAATGAAAAACTGTTTTTT. Protein: CASSQSGTVNEKLFF.

Only one count was recorded for this clone. The chain recombines TRBV19 with TRBJ2-1; possible D gene TRBD2, 6 bases. The CDR3 length is 13 residues. Germline CDR1 LNHDA, CDR2 SQIVND (reference sequence). With 3 bases removed from V and 5 bases from J, the gap between germline ends came to 8 bases. The CDR3 sequence is CASSMSSDNEQFF. As DNA, the CDR3 is TGTGCCAGTAGTATGTCTAGCGACAATGAGCAGTTCTTC.

The chain uses TRBV6-5 and TRBJ2-3; TRBD2 aligns across 10 bases. The CDR3 covers 15 residues. The ends lost 7 bases at V and 9 bases at J; junction bases unmatched: 13. Germline V gene lookup returns CDR1 MNHEY and CDR2 SVGAGI. This CDR3 reads CASTLGGTSVETQYF. The CDR3 DNA reads as TGTGCCAGCACCCTAGGCGGGACTAGCGTCGAGACGCAGTATTTT.

The chain has TRBV6-6 and TRBJ2-7; 7 bases agree with TRBD1. V dropped 2 bases and J dropped 5; count of bases not matched to a gene: 6. The germline gives CDR1 MNHNY, CDR2 SVGAGI (reference sequence). The CDR3 is 14 residues long. CDR3 sequence reads: CASSYPTGFDEQYF. In DNA, the CDR3 is TGTGCCAGCAGTTACCCGACAGGGTTCGACGAGCAGTACTTC.

The J gene is TRBJ1-2, the V gene TRBV10-1; D gene ambiguous. Trimming cost V 3 bases and J 4 bases, with 9 bases left between them. The CDR3 covers 13 residues. Germline V gene sequence: CDR1 WNHNN, CDR2 SYGVQD (reference sequence). CDR3: CASSDGGFYGYTF. CDR3 coding DNA: TGCGCCAGCAGTGACGGAGGCTTCTATGGCTACACCTTC.

The chain carries TRBV30 and TRBJ2-3; the D gene is possibly TRBD2 (5 bases). Germline V CDR1 and CDR2: GTSNPN, SVGIG (reference sequence). Trimming shortened V by 2 bases and J by 2 bases, and 17 bases separated the two germline ends. This CDR3 has 16 amino acids. The CDR3 reads CAWSSTRAVSTDTQYF. DNA of the CDR3: TGTGCCTGGAGTTCGACGCGGGCCGTATCCACAGATACGCAGTATTTT.

The rearrangement joins TRBV2 to TRBJ2-3, with 7 bases matching TRBD1. The CDR3 sequence is 15 residues long. The V segment lost 4 bases and the J segment 0 bases; nucleotides outside the gene matches: 4. From germline, CDR1 is SNHLY and CDR2 FYNNEI. CDR3 in amino acids: CASSGDSYSTDTQYF. The CDR3 DNA is TGTGCCAGCAGTGGGGACAGCTACAGCACAGATACGCAGTATTTT.

This sequence joins TRBV4-1 and TRBJ2-7, with D unresolved. V shed 0 bases and J shed 3 bases, with 12 bases lying between them. Germline lookup yields CDR1 MGHRA and CDR2 YSYEKL. The CDR3 consists of 15 residues. The CDR3 DNA is TGCGCCAGCAGCCAAGACTCCCAGAGGTACTACGAGCAGTACTTC. It codes for CASSQDSQRYYEQYF.

On this clone: Additional DNA sequences in this sample encode the identical CDR3. This chain links TRBV15 with TRBJ1-1; TRBD1 might be the D (6 bases). Trimming removed 5 bases from V and 4 bases from J, with 11 bases in between. The CDR3 is 13 residues long. Germline loops: CDR1 LNHNV, CDR2 YYDKDF (reference sequence). The CDR3 loop is CATSRGGGTEAFF. CDR3 bases: TGTGCCACCAGCCGAGGAGGGGGCACTGAAGCTTTCTTT.

The V and J genes are TRBV7-8 and TRBJ2-5; D is perhaps TRBD1 (8 bases). V was pared by 5 bases and J by 4 bases, with 20 bases between. This CDR3 is built from 16 residues. Germline CDR1 SGHVS, CDR2 FQNEAQ. CDR3 nucleotide sequence: TGTGCCAGCAGCGTAACACAGGGGGGGATGTTAGAGACCCAGTACTTC. It yields the protein CASSVTQGGMLETQYF.

The chain employs TRBV19 and TRBJ2-1; 8 positions agree with TRBD2. Unmatched junction bases numbered 2, after V lost 1 base and J lost 3 bases. Germline CDR1 LNHDA, CDR2 SQIVND (reference sequence). CDR3 size: 15 residues. Here the CDR3 reads CASSIAGGDYNEQFF. The CDR3 DNA is TGTGCCAGTAGTATAGCGGGAGGGGACTACAATGAGCAGTTCTTC.

This clone was seen a single time. This chain links TRBV5-6 with TRBJ2-5, with 11 bases lining up with TRBD1. Germline V lookup: CDR1 SGHDT, CDR2 YYEEEE. The CDR3 has 13 residues. V gave up 4 bases and J gave up 8 bases; unmatched junction bases: 4. Here the CDR3 reads CASSPGTGGTQYF. CDR3 bases: TGTGCCAGCAGCCCCGGGACAGGGGGTACCCAGTACTTC.

V gene TRBV27 combines with J gene TRBJ2-7; 8 bases align to TRBD1. Germline CDR1 MNHEY, CDR2 SMNVEV (reference sequence). This CDR3 has 15 residues. J lost 3 bases, V lost 5 bases, and 9 bases had no gene match. CDR3 coding DNA: TGTGCCAGCAGTGTGACCGGGACAGGTGGCTACGAGCAGTACTTC. The encoded protein is CASSVTGTGGYEQYF.

This chain links TRBV10-2 with TRBJ2-1; a weak D match, TRBD2 (6 bases). The CDR3 runs 12 residues. CDR1 and CDR2 from the germline V gene are WSHSY and SAAADI. Trimming took 5 bases from V and 6 from J, leaving 8 bases between them. The CDR3: CASSLGGNEQFF. CDR3 DNA sequence: TGCGCCAGCAGTCTCGGGGGCAATGAGCAGTTCTTC.